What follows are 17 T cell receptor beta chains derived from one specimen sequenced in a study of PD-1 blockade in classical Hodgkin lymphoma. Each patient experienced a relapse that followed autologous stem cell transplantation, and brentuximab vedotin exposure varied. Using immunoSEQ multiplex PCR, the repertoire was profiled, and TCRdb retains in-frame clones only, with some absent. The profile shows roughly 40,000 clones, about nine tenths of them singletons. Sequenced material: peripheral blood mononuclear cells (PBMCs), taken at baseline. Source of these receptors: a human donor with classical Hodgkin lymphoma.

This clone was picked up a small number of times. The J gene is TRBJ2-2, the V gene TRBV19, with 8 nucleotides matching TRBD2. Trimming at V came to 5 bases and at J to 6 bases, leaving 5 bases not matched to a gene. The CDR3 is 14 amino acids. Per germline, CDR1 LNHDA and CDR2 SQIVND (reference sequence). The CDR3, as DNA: TGTGCCAGTAGTCCTAGCGGGTTGGCCGGGGAGCTGTTTTTT. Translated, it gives CASSPSGLAGELFF.

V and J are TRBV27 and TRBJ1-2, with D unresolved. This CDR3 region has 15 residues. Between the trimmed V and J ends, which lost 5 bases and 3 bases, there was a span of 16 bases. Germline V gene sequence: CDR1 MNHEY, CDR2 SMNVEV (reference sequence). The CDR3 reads CASSPVPARDYGYTF. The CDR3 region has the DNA TGTGCCAGCAGTCCGGTACCAGCGCGAGACTATGGCTACACCTTC.

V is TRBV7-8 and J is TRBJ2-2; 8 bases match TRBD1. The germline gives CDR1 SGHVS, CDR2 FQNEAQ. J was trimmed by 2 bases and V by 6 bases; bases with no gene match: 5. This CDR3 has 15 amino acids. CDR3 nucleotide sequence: TGTGCCAGCAGTTCAGGGGGCTACAACACCGGGGAGCTGTTTTTT. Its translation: CASSSGGYNTGELFF.

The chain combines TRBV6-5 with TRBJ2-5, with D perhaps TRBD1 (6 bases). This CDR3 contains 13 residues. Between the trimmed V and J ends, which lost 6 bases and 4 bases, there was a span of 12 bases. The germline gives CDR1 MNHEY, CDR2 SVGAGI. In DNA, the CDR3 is TGTGCCAGCAGGACAGGAACGTCAGAGACCCAGTACTTC. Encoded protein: CASRTGTSETQYF.

CDR3 nucleotide sequence: TGTGCCAGCAGCCGGTGGGCTCTTCAGCCCCAGCATTTT. It translates to CASSRWALQPQHF. The gene calls are TRBV6-5 and TRBJ1-5; D gene uncertain. V lost 6 bases to trimming and J lost 6 bases, with 12 bases between them. Germline assignment: CDR1 MNHEY and CDR2 SVGAGI. This CDR3 region has 13 residues.

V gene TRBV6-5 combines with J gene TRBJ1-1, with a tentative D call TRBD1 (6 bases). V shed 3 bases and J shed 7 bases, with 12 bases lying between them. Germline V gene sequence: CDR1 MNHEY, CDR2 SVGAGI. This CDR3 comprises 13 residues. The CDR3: CASSYQGRGEAFF. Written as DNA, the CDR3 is TGTGCCAGCAGTTATCAGGGGAGGGGTGAAGCTTTCTTT.

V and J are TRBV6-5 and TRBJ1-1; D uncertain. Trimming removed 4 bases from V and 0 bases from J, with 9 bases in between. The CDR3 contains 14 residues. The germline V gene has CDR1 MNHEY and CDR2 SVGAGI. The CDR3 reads CASSSPGLNTEAFF. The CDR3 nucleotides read TGTGCCAGCAGTTCTCCAGGCTTGAACACTGAAGCTTTCTTT.

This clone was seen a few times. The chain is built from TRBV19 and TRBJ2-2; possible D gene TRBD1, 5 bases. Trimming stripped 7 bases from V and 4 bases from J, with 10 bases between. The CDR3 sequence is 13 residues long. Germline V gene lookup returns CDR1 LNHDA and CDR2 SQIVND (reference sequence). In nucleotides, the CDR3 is TGTGCCAGTACTGACAGATTCACCGGGGAGCTGTTTTTT. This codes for CASTDRFTGELFF.

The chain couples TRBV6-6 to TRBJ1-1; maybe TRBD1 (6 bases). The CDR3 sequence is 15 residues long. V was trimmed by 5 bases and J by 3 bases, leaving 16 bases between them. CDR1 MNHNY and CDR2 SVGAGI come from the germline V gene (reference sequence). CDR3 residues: CASSSPGGGDTEAFF. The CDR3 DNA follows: TGTGCCAGCAGTAGCCCGGGAGGGGGGGACACTGAAGCTTTCTTT.

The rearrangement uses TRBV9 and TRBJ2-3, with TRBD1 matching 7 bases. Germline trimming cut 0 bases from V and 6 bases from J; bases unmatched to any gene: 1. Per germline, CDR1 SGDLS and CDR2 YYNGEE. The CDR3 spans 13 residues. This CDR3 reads CASSVGDSDTQYF. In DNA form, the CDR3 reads TGTGCCAGCAGCGTAGGGGACAGTGATACGCAGTATTTT.

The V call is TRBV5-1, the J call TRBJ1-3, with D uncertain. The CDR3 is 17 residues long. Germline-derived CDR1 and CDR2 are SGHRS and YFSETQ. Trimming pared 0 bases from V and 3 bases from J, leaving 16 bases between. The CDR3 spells CASSLGPSHLSGNTIYF. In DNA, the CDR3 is TGCGCCAGCAGCTTGGGGCCTTCGCATTTGAGTGGAAACACCATATATTTT.

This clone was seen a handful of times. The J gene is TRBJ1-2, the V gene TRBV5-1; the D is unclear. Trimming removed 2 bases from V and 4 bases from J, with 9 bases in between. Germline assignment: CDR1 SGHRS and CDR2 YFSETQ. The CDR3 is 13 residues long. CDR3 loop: CASSFGGTYGYTF. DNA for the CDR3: TGCGCCAGCAGCTTTGGTGGAACCTATGGCTACACCTTC. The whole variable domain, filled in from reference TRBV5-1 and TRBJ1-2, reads KAGVTQTPRYLIKTRGQQVTLSCSPISGHRSVSWYQQTPGQGLQFLFEYFSETQRNKGNFPGRFSGRQFSNSRSEMNVSTLELGDSALYLCASSFGGTYGYTFGSGTRLTVV.

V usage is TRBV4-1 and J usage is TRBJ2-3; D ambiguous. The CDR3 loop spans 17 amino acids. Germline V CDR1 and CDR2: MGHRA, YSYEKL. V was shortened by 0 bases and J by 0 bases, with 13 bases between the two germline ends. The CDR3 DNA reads TGCGCCAGCAGCCAAGAAAGCACCCCGCCTAGCACAGATACGCAGTATTTT. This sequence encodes CASSQESTPPSTDTQYF.

The CDR3 region has the DNA TGTGCCAGTAAAACTAGGGGGGCGAGCAATCAGCCCCAGCATTTT. Amino acids: CASKTRGASNQPQHF. The rearrangement joins TRBV19 to TRBJ1-5, with D tentatively TRBD1 (6 bases). Germline CDR1 LNHDA, CDR2 SQIVND (reference sequence). V gave up 7 bases and J gave up 1 base, with 14 bases separating them. The CDR3 totals 15 residues. Variable domain in full (rest from reference TRBV19 and TRBJ1-5): DGGITQSPKYLFRKEGQNVTLSCEQNLNHDAMYWYRQDPGQGLRLIYYSQIVNDFQKGDIAEGYSVSREKKESFPLTVTSAQKNPTAFYLCASKTRGASNQPQHFGDGTRLSIL.

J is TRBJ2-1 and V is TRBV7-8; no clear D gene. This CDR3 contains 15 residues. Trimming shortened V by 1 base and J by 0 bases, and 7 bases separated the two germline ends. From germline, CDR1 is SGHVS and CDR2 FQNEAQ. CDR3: CASSLGGGSYNEQFF. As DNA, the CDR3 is TGTGCCAGCAGCTTAGGAGGCGGCTCCTACAATGAGCAGTTCTTC.

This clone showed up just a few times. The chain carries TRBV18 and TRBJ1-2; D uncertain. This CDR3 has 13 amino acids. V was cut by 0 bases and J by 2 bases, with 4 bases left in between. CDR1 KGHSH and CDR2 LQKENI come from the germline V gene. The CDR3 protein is CASSPPLNYGYTF. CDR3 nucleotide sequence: TGTGCCAGCTCACCACCGTTGAACTATGGCTACACCTTC.

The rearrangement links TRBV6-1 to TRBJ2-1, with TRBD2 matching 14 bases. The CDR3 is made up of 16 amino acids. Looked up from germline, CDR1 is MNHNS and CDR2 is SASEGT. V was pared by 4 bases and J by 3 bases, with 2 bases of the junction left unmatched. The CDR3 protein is CASSGTSGGLYNEQFF. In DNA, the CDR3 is TGTGCCAGCAGTGGGACTAGCGGGGGGCTCTACAATGAGCAGTTCTTC.